This TCR beta chain came from a study of T cell responses to AZD1222 COVID-19 vaccine. The CDR3 length is 16 residues. Trimming shortened V by 2 bases and J by 0 bases, and 11 bases separated the two germline ends. Germline CDR1 reads GTSNPN; CDR2 reads SVGIG (reference sequence). This clone was seen a few times. TCRdb's table, derived via immunoSEQ multiplex PCR, lists solely in-frame clones and lacks some. Counted here are roughly 83,000 clones, more than 75% occurring once; the ten biggest clones make up about 8.7%. This sequence originates from an adult in good health. This chain joins TRBV30 and TRBJ1-6; D call uncertain. Sequencing used peripheral blood, obtained on day 0 of AZD1222 vaccination. This chain's CDR3 is CAWSREDLSYNSPLHF. The CDR3 region has the DNA TGTGCCTGGAGTAGGGAGGACCTCTCCTATAATTCACCCCTCCACTTT.